This T cell receptor (beta chain) was sequenced for a study of shared clonotypes between healthy human individuals. Overall study results and limits: It was the non-shared clonotypes that had lower generation probabilities than clonotypes shared by all four donors.

Under the authors' procedure: ImmunoSEQ gave junction-only sequences without quality scores, so filtering differed. The repertoire was sequenced with immunoSEQ multiplex PCR; TCRdb's copy has only in-frame clones and lacks some. Clone size and the V and J calls come from that table; the DNA yielded D and trimming. The sample lists about 2.4 million clones, over 85% occurring once. V shed 5 bases and J 7 bases; nucleotides not matched to a gene: 11. Germline CDR1 MDHEN, CDR2 SYDVKM. This CDR3 is built from 15 residues. In regard to this clone: The antigen is not known.

The sample taken for sequencing was naive CD4+ T cells from PBMCs. Subset indicated: CD45RA+ positively selected. V and J are TRBV28 and TRBJ1-5; 7 positions agree with TRBD1. The receptor's source is a young man in good health. Some clones in this sample may be carry-over from other donors' samples. CDR3 nucleotide sequence: TGTGCCAGCAGTCCCGGACAGGACGGGTGGCAGCCCCAGCATTTT. It yields the protein CASSPGQDGWQPQHF.